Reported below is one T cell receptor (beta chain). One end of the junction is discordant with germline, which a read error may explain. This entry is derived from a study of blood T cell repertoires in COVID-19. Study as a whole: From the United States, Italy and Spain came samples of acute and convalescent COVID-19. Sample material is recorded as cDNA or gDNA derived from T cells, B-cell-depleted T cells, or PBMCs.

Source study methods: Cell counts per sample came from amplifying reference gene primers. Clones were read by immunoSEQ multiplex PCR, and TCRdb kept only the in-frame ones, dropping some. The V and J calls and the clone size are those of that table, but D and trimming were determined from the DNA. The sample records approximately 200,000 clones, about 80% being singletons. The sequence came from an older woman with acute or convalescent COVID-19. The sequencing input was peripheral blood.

The CDR3 reads CASSLSTANDGYTF. In nucleotides, the CDR3 is TGTGCCAGCTCCCTATCGACAGCTAACGATGGCTACACCTTC. The chain uses TRBV18 and TRBJ1-2; possible D gene TRBD1, 5 bases. Germline CDR1 reads KGHSH; CDR2 reads LQKENI. There are 14 residues in the CDR3. The entire variable domain, with the rest obtained from reference TRBV18 and TRBJ1-2, is as follows: NAGVMQNPRHLVRRRGQEARLRCSPMKGHSHVYWYRQLPEEGLKFMVYLQKENIIDESGMPKERFSAEFPKEGPSILRIQQVVRGDSAAYFCASSLSTANDGYTFGSGTRLTVV.